Detailed here is one T cell receptor beta chain. The entry originates in a study of blood T cell repertoires in COVID-19. The CDR3 loop spans 17 amino acids. Germline V gives CDR1 LGHNA, CDR2 YNFKEQ. The V end was cut by 0 bases, the J end by 5 bases, with 19 bases between. As originally analysed: Reference gene primer amplification gave nucleated cell count estimates. The protocol was immunoSEQ multiplex PCR, while the TCRdb copy is restricted to in-frame clones and leaves out a portion. V, J and clone size are taken as reported in that table, and D and trimming were inferred from the DNA itself. Here the sample spans 150,000 to 200,000 clones, approximately 83% being singletons.

The TCR sequence derives from a man aged 50 to 60 with active or convalescent COVID-19. The chain couples TRBV4-2 to TRBJ2-5; possibly TRBD2 for D (6 bases). What was sequenced was peripheral blood. Written as DNA, the CDR3 is TGTGCCAGCAGCCAAGATCTGTGGGCGGGGCTCGGGGAGACCCAGTACTTC. Translating gives CASSQDLWAGLGETQYF.